This TCR beta chain was recorded in a study of STAT5B mutations in CD4+ large granular lymphocyte leukemia. Study-wide findings and caveats: Patient CD4-sorted repertoires stayed more clonal than healthy ones after leukemic-clone removal.

Remarks on this clone: Its antigen is unidentified.

The data were produced by immunoSEQ multiplex PCR, yet TCRdb's version contains in-frame clones alone and is incomplete. The profile shows fewer than 40,000 clones, more than 65% of them singletons. V was cut by 1 base and J by 5 bases, with 12 bases left in between. The CDR3 length is 15 residues. CDR1 is SGHTA and CDR2 is FQGNSA in the germline V gene. This sequence originates from a human donor in good health. Sample: CD4+ T cells from blood buffy coats. V usage is TRBV7-2 and J usage is TRBJ2-1; D might be TRBD2 (5 bases). The CDR3 spells CASSLGGSRNNEQFF. CDR3 DNA sequence: TGTGCCAGCAGCTTAGGAGGGAGTCGGAACAATGAGCAGTTCTTC.